These T cell receptor beta chains were read from a single sample in a study of beta chain features in type 1 diabetes. Sequencing used immunoSEQ multiplex PCR; TCRdb keeps in-frame clones, though not all of them. The sample carries about 650,000 clones, 12% recorded once. Material for sequencing was naive CD4+ T cells from blood. The receptor source for this set is a man younger than 45 with type 1 diabetes. CDR3s include the opening cysteine and the closing phenylalanine or tryptophan. D genes are given only for firm matches. Clone sizes are given selectively: once, few, many, or a class where the clone is expanded.

abundance	v_gene	j_gene	d_gene	CDR3nt	CDR3aa
-	TRBV10-3	TRBJ2-7	TRBD2	TGTGCCATCAGCTCTAGCGGGGACGTATCCTACGAGCAGTACTTC	CAISSSGDVSYEQYF
few	TRBV13	TRBJ2-1	TRBD1	TGTGCCAGCAGCTTAGGGGACAGGGGAACCTACAATGAGCAGTTCTTC	CASSLGDRGTYNEQFF
-	TRBV29-1	TRBJ2-5	TRBD1	TGCAGCGGAAGGGACAGGGTTATAGAGGCCCAGTACTTC	CSGRDRVIEAQYF
-	TRBV7-2	TRBJ1-4	-	TGTGCCAGCAGCTTGGGACCTGAAAAACTGTTTTTT	CASSLGPEKLFF
few	TRBV20-1	TRBJ2-5	-	TGCAGTGCTAGGGGCCAAGAGACCCAGTACTTC	CSARGQETQYF
many	TRBV14	TRBJ2-1	TRBD1	TGTGCCAGCAGCCACCGACAGGGTGGATACAATGAGCAGTTCTTC	CASSHRQGGYNEQFF
few	TRBV30	TRBJ2-5	-	TGTGCCTGGAGTGTAAAAGCGGTGACCCAGTACTTC	CAWSVKAVTQYF
few	TRBV19	TRBJ2-7	-	TGTGCCAGTCGAGGGGGATTCGGAGTTGCTTACGAGCAGTACTTC	CASRGGFGVAYEQYF
few	TRBV7-9	TRBJ1-2	-	TGTGCCAGCAGCACGGGCCTTACAGGCTACACCTTC	CASSTGLTGYTF
-	TRBV18	TRBJ1-1	-	TGTGCCAGCTCACCACGAGAGGAGGGCACTGAAGCTTTCTTT	CASSPREEGTEAFF
few	TRBV14	TRBJ2-1	TRBD2	TGTGCCAGCAGCCGCGGGGGAGAGTTATACAATGAGCAGTTCTTC	CASSRGGELYNEQFF
few	TRBV6-5	TRBJ2-7	TRBD2	TGTGCCAGCAGTGAGGTAGCGGGTCCCTACGAGCAGTACTTC	CASSEVAGPYEQYF
-	TRBV28	TRBJ2-7	-	TGTGCCAGCGATAAATCGACGGTGGGCTCCTACGAGCAGTACTTC	CASDKSTVGSYEQYF
few	TRBV5-1	TRBJ2-6	-	TGCGCCAGCAGCTTGGATGTAGGGAGTGGGGCCAACGTCCTGACTTTC	CASSLDVGSGANVLTF
-	TRBV4-3	TRBJ1-5	TRBD1	TGCGCCAGCAGCCAGGACAGGGGTCAGCCCCAGCATTTT	CASSQDRGQPQHF
few	TRBV7-7	TRBJ2-2	TRBD2	TGTGCCAGCAGCCTAGGACTAGCGGGAACCGGGGAGCTGTTTTTT	CASSLGLAGTGELFF
-	TRBV30	TRBJ2-5	TRBD2	TGTGCCTGGATCGGAACGGGAGGGACCCAGTACTTC	CAWIGTGGTQYF
-	TRBV7-2	TRBJ2-5	-	TGTGCCAGCAGCTACCAGACAGGCCAAGAGACCCAGTACTTC	CASSYQTGQETQYF
-	TRBV16	TRBJ1-5	TRBD1	TGTGCCAGCAGCCAATCTTACAGGGGAGATCATCAGCCCCAGCATTTT	CASSQSYRGDHQPQHF
few	TRBV19	TRBJ1-5	TRBD1	TGTGCCAGTAGGTACAGGGGGAACCCGGGCAATCAGCCCCAGCATTTT	CASRYRGNPGNQPQHF
-	TRBV18	TRBJ2-3	-	TGTGCCAGCTCACCAGTCAGGGGCGTGGGAGATACGCAGTATTTT	CASSPVRGVGDTQYF
few	TRBV2	TRBJ2-2	-	TGTGCCAGCAGTGTGCAGGGACTCGCGAACACCGGGGAGCTGTTTTTT	CASSVQGLANTGELFF
few	TRBV11-3	TRBJ2-2	-	TGTGCCAGCAGCTTAGATTCACAGATGAACACCGGGGAGCTGTTTTTT	CASSLDSQMNTGELFF
few	TRBV10-3	TRBJ2-3	-	TGTGCCATCAAACCGGGACCTGCTTGGGATACGCAGTATTTT	CAIKPGPAWDTQYF
-	TRBV30	TRBJ2-5	TRBD2	TGTGCCTGTGACGGACTAGCGGGTGTGGGGGAGACCCAGTACTTC	CACDGLAGVGETQYF
few	TRBV18	TRBJ1-5	TRBD1	TGTGCCAGCTCACCTACCGGGACAGCTAGCAATCAGCCCCAGCATTTT	CASSPTGTASNQPQHF
-	TRBV19	TRBJ2-7	TRBD1	TGTGCCAGTAGCAAATTACAGGGGACCTCCTACGAGCAGTACTTC	CASSKLQGTSYEQYF
few	TRBV5-1	TRBJ1-2	-	TGCGCCAGCAGCTTGGACTGGGAGCTCAACTATGGCTACACCTTC	CASSLDWELNYGYTF
few	TRBV15	TRBJ2-7	-	TGTGCCACCAGTACGGGGGAGACCTACGAGCAGTACTTC	CATSTGETYEQYF